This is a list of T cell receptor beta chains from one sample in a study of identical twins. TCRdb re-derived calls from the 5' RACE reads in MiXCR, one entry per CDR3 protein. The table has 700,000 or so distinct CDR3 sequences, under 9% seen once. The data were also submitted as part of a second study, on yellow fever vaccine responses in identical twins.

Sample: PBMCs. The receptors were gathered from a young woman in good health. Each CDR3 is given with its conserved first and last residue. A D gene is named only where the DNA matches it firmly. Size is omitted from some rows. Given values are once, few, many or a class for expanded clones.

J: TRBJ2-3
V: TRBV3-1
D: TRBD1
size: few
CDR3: CASSQEGTGSTDTQYF
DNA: TGTGCCAGCAGCCAGGAAGGGACAGGGAGTACAGATACGCAGTATTTT

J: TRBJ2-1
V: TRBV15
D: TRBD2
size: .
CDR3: CATSQAGGLAGSSLDEQFF
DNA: TGTGCCACCAGCCAGGCTGGTGGACTAGCGGGATCTTCTTTGGATGAGCAGTTCTTC

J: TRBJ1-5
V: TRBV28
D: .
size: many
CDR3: CASTPARGNQPQHF
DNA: TGTGCCAGCACCCCTGCCCGGGGCAATCAGCCCCAGCATTTT

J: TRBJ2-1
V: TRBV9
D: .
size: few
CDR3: CASSVGLAVDEQFF
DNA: TGTGCCAGCAGCGTAGGTCTAGCTGTCGATGAGCAGTTCTTC

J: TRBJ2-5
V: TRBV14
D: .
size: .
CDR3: CASSQVPRAELQETQYF
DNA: TGTGCCAGCAGCCAAGTCCCGAGGGCCGAGTTGCAAGAGACCCAGTACTTC

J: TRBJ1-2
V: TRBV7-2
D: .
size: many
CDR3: CASSLARPNYGYTF
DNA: TGTGCCAGCAGCTTAGCCAGACCCAACTATGGCTACACCTTC

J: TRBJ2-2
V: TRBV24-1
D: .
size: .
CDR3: CATSDLKNTGELFF
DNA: TGTGCCACCAGTGATTTGAAGAACACCGGGGAGCTGTTTTTT

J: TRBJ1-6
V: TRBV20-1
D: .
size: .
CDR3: CSARVWDDNSPLHF
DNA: TGCAGTGCTAGAGTCTGGGATGATAATTCACCCCTCCACTTT

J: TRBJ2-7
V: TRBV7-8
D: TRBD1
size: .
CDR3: CASSPDRGDYEQYF
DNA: TGTGCCAGCAGCCCAGACAGGGGGGACTACGAGCAGTACTTC

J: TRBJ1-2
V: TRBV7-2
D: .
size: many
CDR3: CASSLGPLVIVTF
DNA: TGTGCCAGCAGCCTAGGGCCTCTGGTAATAGTCACCTTC

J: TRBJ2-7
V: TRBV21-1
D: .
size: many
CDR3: CASSRDARSYEQYF
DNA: TGTGCCAGCAGTCGGGACGCCCGAAGCTACGAGCAGTACTTC

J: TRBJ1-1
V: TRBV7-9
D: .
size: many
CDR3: CASSLGPGFAAEAFF
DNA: TGTGCCAGCAGCTTAGGGCCTGGGTTCGCCGCTGAAGCTTTCTTT

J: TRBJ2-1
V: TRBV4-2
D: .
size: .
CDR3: CASSPLLELWEKIADSYNEQFF
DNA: TGTGCCAGCAGCCCCCTTTTAGAATTATGGGAAAAAATAGCGGACTCCTACAATGAGCAGTTCTTC

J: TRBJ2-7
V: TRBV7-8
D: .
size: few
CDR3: CASSLGLGQTYEQYF
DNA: TGTGCCAGCAGCTTAGGTTTAGGACAGACCTACGAGCAGTACTTC

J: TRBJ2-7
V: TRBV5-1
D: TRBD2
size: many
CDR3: CASSWTSGTSYEQYF
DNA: TGCGCCAGCAGCTGGACTAGCGGTACCTCCTACGAGCAGTACTTC

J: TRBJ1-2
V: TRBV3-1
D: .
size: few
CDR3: CASSPLGDGYTF
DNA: TGTGCCAGCAGCCCGTTGGGCGATGGCTACACCTTC

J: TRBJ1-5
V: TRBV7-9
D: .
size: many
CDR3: CASSLGRVKSNQPQHF
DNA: TGTGCCAGCAGCTTGGGCCGGGTGAAGTCCAATCAGCCCCAGCATTTT

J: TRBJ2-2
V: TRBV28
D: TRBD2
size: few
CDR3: CASSFSGAYNTGELFF
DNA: TGTGCCAGCAGTTTTAGCGGGGCTTACAACACCGGGGAGCTGTTTTTT

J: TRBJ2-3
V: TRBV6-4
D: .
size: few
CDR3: CASSPSPARTDTQYF
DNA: TGTGCCAGCAGTCCTAGCCCTGCTCGCACAGATACGCAGTATTTT

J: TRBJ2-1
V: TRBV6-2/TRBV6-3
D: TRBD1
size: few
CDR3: CASSRDSRFNEQFF
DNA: TGTGCCAGCAGCCGGGACAGTCGTTTCAATGAGCAGTTCTTC

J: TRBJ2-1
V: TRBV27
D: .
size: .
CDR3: CASSLSSYTSYNEQFF
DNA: TGTGCCAGCAGTTTATCCTCCTATACCTCCTACAATGAGCAGTTCTTC

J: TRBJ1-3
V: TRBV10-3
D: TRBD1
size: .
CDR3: CAIRLDRAGNTIYF
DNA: TGTGCCATCAGATTGGACAGGGCTGGAAACACCATATATTTT

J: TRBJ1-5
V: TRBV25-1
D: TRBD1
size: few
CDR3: CASSATGDNQPQHF
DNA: TGTGCCAGCAGTGCGACAGGGGACAATCAGCCCCAGCATTTT

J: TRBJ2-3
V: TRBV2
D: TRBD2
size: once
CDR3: CASPAGLAGGPTDTQYF
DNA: TGTGCCAGTCCCGCGGGACTAGCGGGGGGGCCGACAGATACGCAGTATTTT

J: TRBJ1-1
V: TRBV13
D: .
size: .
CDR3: CASSPPRGGKNTEAFF
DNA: TGTGCCAGCAGCCCACCCAGAGGTGGCAAGAACACTGAAGCTTTCTTT